The 22 T cell receptor beta chains below were found in one sample sequenced in a study of cytomegalovirus exposure and HLA in healthy donors. Sequencing was performed with immunoSEQ multiplex PCR; in TCRdb, only in-frame clones are kept and a portion is missing. The sample includes approximately 150,000 clones, approximately 88% of them seen just once. The specimen was PBMCs. These receptors all stem from a young man in good health and CMV-seropositive.

This clone showed up just a few times. This chain links TRBV5-4 with TRBJ2-3, with 8 positions matching TRBD2. CDR3 size: 14 residues. V was pared by 9 bases and J by 1 base, with 7 bases of the junction left unmatched. Germline CDR1 is SGHNT and CDR2 is YYREEE (reference sequence). For the CDR3, the DNA is TGTGCCACCACGCTTAGCGGGGGCACAGATACGCAGTATTTT. It yields the protein CATTLSGGTDTQYF.

The V and J genes are TRBV19 and TRBJ1-2; D uncertain. V was clipped by 5 bases and J by 5 bases, with 12 bases between them. There are 13 residues in the CDR3. CDR1 and CDR2 (germline): LNHDA, SQIVND (reference sequence). The chain's CDR3 is CASSWEGRYGYTF. The DNA for the CDR3 is TGTGCCAGTAGTTGGGAGGGCAGGTATGGCTACACCTTC.

The chain is built from TRBV27 and TRBJ1-5, with D maybe TRBD1 (5 bases). CDR3 length: 16 residues. Germline CDR1 is MNHEY and CDR2 is SMNVEV (reference sequence). The germline V and J ends were trimmed by 4 bases and 3 bases, with 16 bases remaining between them. This chain's CDR3 is CASSSSLGGSNQPQHF. The DNA of the CDR3 is TGTGCCAGCAGTTCCAGCCTGGGGGGATCCAATCAGCCCCAGCATTTT.

The chain is built from TRBV30 and TRBJ2-5; a weak D match, TRBD2 (5 bases). In germline, CDR1 is GTSNPN, CDR2 SVGIG (reference sequence). The CDR3 length is 14 residues. The V and J ends lost 0 bases and 1 base respectively, with 9 bases between them. CDR3 bases: TGTGCCTGGAGTGTATCGGGAAGCCAAGAGACCCAGTACTTC. Protein product: CAWSVSGSQETQYF.

The chain couples TRBV5-4 to TRBJ1-2; D is perhaps TRBD1 (6 bases). V was shortened by 2 bases and J by 1 base, with 12 bases between the two germline ends. The V gene's germline CDR1 is SGHNT and CDR2 YYREEE (reference sequence). There are 15 residues in the CDR3. DNA for the CDR3: TGTGCCAGCAGCTTTGGCAGGGGCAATAACTATGGCTACACCTTC. This translates into CASSFGRGNNYGYTF.

The chain joins TRBV6-4 to TRBJ2-1, with 9 positions matching TRBD2. Germline trimming cut 2 bases from V and 0 bases from J; bases unmatched to any gene: 8. There are 18 residues in the CDR3. From germline, CDR1 is MRHNA and CDR2 SNTAGT. The chain's CDR3 is CASSDGGLAGSSYNEQFF. The CDR3 DNA sequence: TGTGCCAGCAGTGACGGCGGGCTAGCGGGGAGCTCCTACAATGAGCAGTTCTTC.

This clone was counted a single time. This chain connects TRBV7-9 to TRBJ2-2, with 7 positions matching TRBD2. The CDR3 has 17 residues. Germline values: CDR1 SEHNR, CDR2 FQNEAQ (reference sequence). Trimming took 4 bases from V and 0 from J; bases not matched to a gene: 8. DNA of the CDR3: TGTGCCAGCAGCTCCCCCGGACTAGGCCCGAACACCGGGGAGCTGTTTTTT. Its protein is CASSSPGLGPNTGELFF.

The rearrangement uses TRBV4-1 and TRBJ1-2; 9 nucleotides align to TRBD1. After removal of 3 bases from V and 9 bases from J, the junction contained 8 bases not matched to a gene. CDR3 length equals 14 residues. CDR1 MGHRA and CDR2 YSYEKL come from the germline V gene. The CDR3 region has the DNA TGCGCCAGCAGCCAGCCCGGGACAGGGTTTAGCTACACCTTC. Protein: CASSQPGTGFSYTF.

The chain links TRBV6-1 to TRBJ2-2; 7 bases agree with TRBD2. This CDR3 is 13 amino acids long. V trimming: 4 bases; J trimming: 6 bases; junction bases outside the gene matches: 2. CDR1 is MNHNS and CDR2 is SASEGT in the germline V gene. CDR3 bases: TGTGCCAGCAGTGGCCGGGAGGCCGGGGAGCTGTTTTTT. This sequence encodes CASSGREAGELFF.

The gene calls are TRBV28 and TRBJ2-7; TRBD2 agrees at 11 bases. This CDR3 has 16 residues. The V and J ends lost 3 bases and 1 base, in that order; junction bases with no gene match: 5. Germline CDR1 MDHEN, CDR2 SYDVKM. The CDR3 here is CASSLGLADLSYEQYF. The CDR3 DNA reads as TGTGCCAGCAGTTTGGGACTAGCGGATCTTTCCTACGAGCAGTACTTC. Combining the CDR3 with reference TRBV28 and TRBJ2-7 gives the whole variable domain DVKVTQSSRYLVKRTGEKVFLECVQDMDHENMFWYRQDPGLGLRLIYFSYDVKMKEKGDIPEGYSVSREKKERFSLILESASTNQTSMYLCASSLGLADLSYEQYFGPGTRLTVT.

The genes are TRBV9 and TRBJ2-1; D may be TRBD2 (5 bases). V lost 5 bases, J lost 2 bases, and 14 bases lay in between. CDR1 is SGDLS, CDR2 YYNGEE, per germline. The CDR3 extends over 15 amino acids. The CDR3 spells CASRPWRSPYNEQFF. CDR3 DNA sequence: TGTGCCAGCAGGCCATGGAGGTCCCCCTACAATGAGCAGTTCTTC.

As for this clone: The junction departs from germline at one end; a sequencing error may be responsible. The chain has TRBV13 and TRBJ2-7, with 10 bases aligning to TRBD1. The CDR3 has 16 amino acids. CDR1 is PRHDT and CDR2 is FYEKMQ in the germline V gene (reference sequence). The CDR3 nucleotides read TGTGCCAGCACCTTAGATGCCGGGACAGGGGTATACGAGCAGTACTTC. Protein: CASTLDAGTGVYEQYF.

This sequence joins TRBV19 and TRBJ2-2; TRBD2 aligns across 13 bases. The germline V gene encodes CDR1 LNHDA and CDR2 SQIVND (reference sequence). V lost 5 bases to trimming and J lost 2 bases; unmatched junction nucleotides: 8. This CDR3 comprises 18 residues. The CDR3 coding sequence is TGTGCCAGTAGTGCTCGGACTAGCGGGAGCCAAAACACCGGGGAGCTGTTTTTT. It specifies CASSARTSGSQNTGELFF.

This chain links TRBV28 with TRBJ2-5; 12 bases are a match to TRBD2. The ends lost 5 bases at V and 1 base at J; junction bases unmatched: 2. CDR1 and CDR2 from the germline V gene are MDHEN and SYDVKM. CDR3 length equals 15 residues. CDR3 amino acids: CASSPSGGAQETQYF. In DNA form, the CDR3 reads TGTGCCAGCAGTCCTAGCGGGGGGGCCCAAGAGACCCAGTACTTC.

The V gene is TRBV30, the J gene TRBJ2-2; 10 bases are shared with TRBD2. The germline CDR1 and CDR2 sequences are GTSNPN and SVGIG (reference sequence). This CDR3 is built from 20 residues. The trim removed 0 bases at V and 6 bases at J, leaving 19 bases unmatched. Here the CDR3 reads CAWSVRASGGKWGFAGELFF. The CDR3 bases are TGTGCCTGGAGTGTACGGGCTAGCGGGGGAAAATGGGGATTCGCCGGGGAGCTGTTTTTT. Variable domain in full (rest from reference TRBV30 and TRBJ2-2): SQTIHQWPATLVQPVGSPLSLECTVEGTSNPNLYWYRQAAGRGLQLLFYSVGIGQISSEVPQNLSASRPQDRQFILSSKKLLLSDSGFYLCAWSVRASGGKWGFAGELFFGEGSRLTVL.

V is TRBV9 and J is TRBJ2-2; TRBD2 is a possible D gene (5 bases). CDR3 size: 16 residues. V was shortened by 0 bases and J by 7 bases, with 16 bases between the two germline ends. Germline CDR1 is SGDLS and CDR2 is YYNGEE. CDR3 amino acids: CASSVATGRRNGELFF. The CDR3 nucleotides are TGTGCCAGCAGCGTAGCTACGGGAAGACGGAACGGGGAGCTGTTTTTT.

The chain has TRBV15 and TRBJ1-6; no definite D call. V was trimmed by 0 bases and J by 6 bases, leaving 6 bases between them. This CDR3 has 14 amino acids. Germline lookup yields CDR1 LNHNV and CDR2 YYDKDF (reference sequence). The CDR3 sequence is CATSRELSNSPLHF. CDR3 sequence (DNA): TGTGCCACCAGCAGAGAATTGAGTAATTCACCCCTCCACTTT.

This chain connects TRBV28 to TRBJ1-1, with D possibly being TRBD1 (6 bases). This CDR3 is 13 amino acids long. The V gene lost 3 bases and the J gene lost 5 bases, with 10 bases spanning the gap. Germline values: CDR1 MDHEN, CDR2 SYDVKM. CDR3 amino acids: CASSLSQGTEAFF. The CDR3 DNA sequence: TGTGCCAGCAGTTTGAGCCAGGGGACTGAAGCTTTCTTT. The full variable domain, completed using reference TRBV28 and TRBJ1-1, is DVKVTQSSRYLVKRTGEKVFLECVQDMDHENMFWYRQDPGLGLRLIYFSYDVKMKEKGDIPEGYSVSREKKERFSLILESASTNQTSMYLCASSLSQGTEAFFGQGTRLTVV.

V gene TRBV9 combines with J gene TRBJ1-4, with D hard to call. Germline CDR1 is SGDLS and CDR2 is YYNGEE. With 2 bases removed from V and 6 bases from J, the gap between germline ends came to 11 bases. The CDR3 is 14 amino acids. CDR3 sequence reads: CASSVDRAHEKLFF. The DNA for the CDR3 is TGTGCCAGCAGCGTCGATAGAGCCCATGAAAAACTGTTTTTT.

This chain connects TRBV27 to TRBJ2-3; weak D call: TRBD1 (6 bases). This CDR3 has 16 amino acids. Trimming left V 5 bases short and J 5 bases short, with 20 bases between. In germline, CDR1 is MNHEY, CDR2 SMNVEV (reference sequence). CDR3 region: CASSLAGTLHGDTQYF. CDR3 nucleotide sequence: TGTGCCAGCAGTCTCGCCGGGACACTTCATGGAGATACGCAGTATTTT.

V gene TRBV15 combines with J gene TRBJ1-2, with 9 positions matching TRBD1. The V segment lost 1 base and the J segment 8 bases; nucleotides outside the gene matches: 11. CDR3 length equals 16 residues. Germline lookup yields CDR1 LNHNV and CDR2 YYDKDF (reference sequence). In DNA form, the CDR3 reads TGTGCCACCAGCAGAGGCCACGGGACAGGGAAAGGGGGCTACACCTTC. Amino acid sequence: CATSRGHGTGKGGYTF.

The chain uses TRBV10-1 and TRBJ1-2; TRBD1 matches 8 bases. J was trimmed by 8 bases and V by 3 bases; bases with no gene match: 11. Germline loops: CDR1 WNHNN, CDR2 SYGVQD (reference sequence). The CDR3 consists of 15 residues. CDR3 loop: CASSDPGQGREGYTF. In DNA form, the CDR3 reads TGCGCCAGCAGTGATCCTGGACAGGGAAGAGAGGGCTACACCTTC.